These T cell receptor beta chains were read from a single sample in a study of T cell repertoires in cytomegalovirus infection. TCRdb redid the calling of the reads with MiXCR, one entry per CDR3 protein. The sample carries fewer than 250,000 distinct CDR3 sequences, over 9% recorded once. The sequenced sample was PBMCs. These receptors all stem from a human donor in good health (CMV status not recorded). Some clones in this sample may be carry-over from other donors' samples. Each CDR3 is given with its conserved first and last residue. The D gene is left open where the match is weak. Size is stated for part of the rows, as once, few or many counts, or as a class when the clone is expanded.

d_gene	j_gene	abundance	v_gene	CDR3nt	CDR3aa
NA	TRBJ2-1	few	TRBV6-1	TGTGCCAGCAGTTCACGGACTGACTACAATGAGCAGTTCTTC	CASSSRTDYNEQFF
NA	TRBJ1-1	NA	TRBV14	TGTGCCAGCAGCCAACATTACATGAACACTGAAGCTTTCTTT	CASSQHYMNTEAFF
TRBD1	TRBJ2-6	NA	TRBV19	TGTGCCAGTAGTATCTACAGGGGATTTTCTGGGGCCAACGTCCTGACTTTC	CASSIYRGFSGANVLTF
TRBD1	TRBJ2-7	many	TRBV11-1	TGTGCCAGCAGCCTCCGGGACAGGGGGCCGCCCTACGAGCAGTACTTC	CASSLRDRGPPYEQYF
NA	TRBJ2-5	NA	TRBV20-1	TGCAGTGCTAGAGTCCTTAGGCCAGGTGGAGAGACCCAGTACTTC	CSARVLRPGGETQYF
TRBD1	TRBJ1-2	NA	TRBV5-1	TGCGCCAGCAGCCTTATTCCTGACAGGGACTATGGCTACACCTTC	CASSLIPDRDYGYTF
NA	TRBJ2-2	NA	TRBV5-1	TGCGCCAGCAGCCAGGCGACTGGGAACACCGGGGAGCTGTTTTTT	CASSQATGNTGELFF
NA	TRBJ1-5	many	TRBV7-2	TGTGCCAGCAGCCCGGGGGGGGGAGCGTCTCAGCCCCAGCATTTT	CASSPGGGASQPQHF
TRBD1	TRBJ2-2	NA	TRBV6-5	TGTGCCAGCAGTTGGACAGGGGCTCACACCGGGGAGCTGTTTTTT	CASSWTGAHTGELFF
NA	TRBJ2-3	many	TRBV5-6	TGTGCCAGCAGCTTGGGGTCCGCGGCCCGCCACACAGATACGCAGTATTTT	CASSLGSAARHTDTQYF
NA	TRBJ1-1	NA	TRBV2	TGTGCCAGCAGTGAATGGACAGCCTTGGATCAAGCTTTCTTT	CASSEWTALDQAFF
NA	TRBJ2-1	many	TRBV7-8	TGTGCCAGCAGCCGCAGGGATGGTCAGGGAAGTATGGATGAGCAGTTCTTC	CASSRRDGQGSMDEQFF
NA	TRBJ2-1	few	TRBV20-1	TGCAGTGCTAGAGATTTGGGGGCGAACAATGAGCAGTTCTTC	CSARDLGANNEQFF
NA	TRBJ2-2	many	TRBV7-2	TGTGCCAGCAGCTTATTCTCCCACACCGGGGAGCTGTTTTTT	CASSLFSHTGELFF
NA	TRBJ2-7	NA	TRBV19	TGTGCCAGTAGTATAGGTGGGCAGATGGGCGAGCAGTACTTC	CASSIGGQMGEQYF
TRBD2	TRBJ2-2	many	TRBV7-8	TGTGCCAGCAGCTTAGAAATGCCGGGGGGCACCGGGGAGCTGTTTTTT	CASSLEMPGGTGELFF